The TCR beta chain under discussion was sequenced for a study of identifying expanded T cells in peripheral blood. Repertoires were generated with immunoSEQ multiplex PCR, while TCRdb's copy carries only in-frame clones and drops some. Altogether 100,000 to 150,000 clones are present, about 86% being singletons, with the ten largest covering less than 10%. Germline V gene data show CDR1 as LNHDA and CDR2 as SQIVND (reference sequence). The CDR3 length is 14 residues. V was shortened by 5 bases and J by 1 base, with 11 bases between the two germline ends. The sample was blood. This chain uses TRBV19 with TRBJ1-1; weak D call: TRBD1 (6 bases). The TCR sequence derives from a person between 18 and 70 years old in good health. CDR3 protein: CASSGWTENTEAFF. The CDR3 nucleotides are TGTGCCAGTAGTGGATGGACAGAGAACACTGAAGCTTTCTTT.